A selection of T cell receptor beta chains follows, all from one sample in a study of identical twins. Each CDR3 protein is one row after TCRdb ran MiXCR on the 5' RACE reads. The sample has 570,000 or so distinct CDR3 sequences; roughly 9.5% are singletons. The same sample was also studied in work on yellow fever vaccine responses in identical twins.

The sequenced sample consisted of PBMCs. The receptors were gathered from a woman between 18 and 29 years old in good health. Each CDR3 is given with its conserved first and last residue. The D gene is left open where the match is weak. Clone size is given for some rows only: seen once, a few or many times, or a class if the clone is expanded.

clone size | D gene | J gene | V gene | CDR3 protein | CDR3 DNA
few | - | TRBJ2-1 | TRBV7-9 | CASRGREQFF | TGTGCCAGCAGAGGGAGGGAGCAGTTCTTC
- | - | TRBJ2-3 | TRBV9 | CASSVLQGVTDTQYF | TGTGCCAGCAGCGTACTCCAGGGAGTCACAGATACGCAGTATTTT
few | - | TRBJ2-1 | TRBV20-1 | CSANWLAHQSAEQFF | TGCAGTGCTAATTGGCTAGCCCATCAATCGGCTGAGCAGTTCTTC
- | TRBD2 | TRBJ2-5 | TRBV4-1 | CASSQVSGGQETQYF | TGCGCCAGCAGCCAAGTTTCCGGGGGGCAAGAGACCCAGTACTTC
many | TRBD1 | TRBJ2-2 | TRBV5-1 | CASSLLRDRDNTGELFF | TGCGCCAGCAGCTTGCTCAGGGACAGGGACAACACCGGGGAGCTGTTTTTT
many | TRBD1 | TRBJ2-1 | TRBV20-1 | CSARQGASSYNEQFF | TGCAGTGCTAGACAGGGGGCGAGCTCCTACAATGAGCAGTTCTTC
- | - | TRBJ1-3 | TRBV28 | CASSYGGERNTIYF | TGTGCCAGCAGTTACGGCGGAGAGCGAAACACCATATATTTT
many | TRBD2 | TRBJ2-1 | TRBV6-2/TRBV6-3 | CASSYSIQGTSGVMSLEEQFF | TGTGCCAGCAGTTACTCGATTCAGGGGACTAGCGGAGTGATGAGCCTGGAAGAGCAGTTCTTC
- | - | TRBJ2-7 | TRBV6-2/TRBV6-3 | CASSFLSTAYEQYF | TGTGCCAGCAGCTTCTTGTCCACCGCCTACGAGCAGTACTTC
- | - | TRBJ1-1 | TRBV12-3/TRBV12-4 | CASSFIARNTEAFF | TGTGCCAGCAGTTTTATAGCCAGGAACACTGAAGCTTTCTTT
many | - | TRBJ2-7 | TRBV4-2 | CASSQDEAGWASYEQYF | TGTGCCAGCAGCCAAGATGAGGCAGGGTGGGCCTCCTACGAGCAGTACTTC
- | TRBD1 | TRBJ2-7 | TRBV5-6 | CASSITGTGRDEQYF | TGTGCCAGCAGCATAACCGGGACAGGGAGAGATGAGCAGTACTTC
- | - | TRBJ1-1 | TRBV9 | CASSVSGGPNTEAFF | TGTGCCAGCAGCGTATCCGGAGGGCCTAACACTGAAGCTTTCTTT
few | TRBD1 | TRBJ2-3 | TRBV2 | CASSHDRAGTADTQYF | TGTGCCAGCAGTCACGACAGGGCCGGGACGGCAGATACGCAGTATTTT
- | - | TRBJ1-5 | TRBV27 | CASSLITGRRQPQHF | TGTGCCAGCAGTTTAATTACAGGCAGGCGTCAGCCCCAGCATTTT
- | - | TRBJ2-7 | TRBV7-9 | CASSYDRSEEYF | TGTGCCAGCAGCTACGACAGGTCGGAGGAGTACTTC
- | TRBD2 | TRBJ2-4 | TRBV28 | CASIQRGVAKNIQYF | TGTGCCAGCATCCAGCGGGGGGTAGCCAAAAACATTCAGTACTTC
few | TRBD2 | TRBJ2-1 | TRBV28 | CASSPPGLEGNEQFF | TGTGCCAGCAGCCCGCCGGGACTAGAGGGTAATGAGCAGTTCTTC
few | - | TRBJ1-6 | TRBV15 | CATSRDKGPGGYNSLLHF | TGTGCCACCAGCAGAGATAAGGGGCCAGGCGGGTATAATTCACTCCTCCACTTT
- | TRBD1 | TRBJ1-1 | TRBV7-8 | CASSARQGASAFF | TGTGCCAGCAGCGCGAGACAGGGGGCATCAGCTTTCTTT
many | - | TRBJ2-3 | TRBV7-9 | CATVRATQYF | TGTGCCACAGTGCGGGCTACGCAGTATTTT
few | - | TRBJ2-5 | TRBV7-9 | CASSSPHGAETQYF | TGTGCCAGCAGCTCTCCCCATGGGGCAGAGACCCAGTACTTC
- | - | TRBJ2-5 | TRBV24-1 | CATSDYYGARVSF | TGTGCCACCAGTGATTACTATGGGGCTCGCGTTAGCTTC
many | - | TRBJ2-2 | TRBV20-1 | CSAKGTRDWDTGELFF | TGCAGTGCTAAAGGGACCAGGGATTGGGACACCGGGGAGCTGTTTTTT
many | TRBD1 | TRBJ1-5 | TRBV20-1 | CSALGTGVQPQHF | TGCAGTGCTCTTGGGACAGGGGTTCAGCCCCAGCATTTT
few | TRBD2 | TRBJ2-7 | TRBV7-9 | CASSLAHLAGRYEQYF | TGTGCCAGCAGCTTAGCGCATTTAGCGGGAAGGTACGAGCAGTACTTC
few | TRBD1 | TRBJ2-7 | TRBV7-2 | CASSAERGLGSYEQYF | TGTGCCAGCAGCGCGGAAAGGGGGCTGGGCTCCTACGAGCAGTACTTC
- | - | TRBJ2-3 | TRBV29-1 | CSVTGVIGSSTDTQYF | TGCAGCGTTACAGGAGTTATTGGCTCTAGCACAGATACGCAGTATTTT
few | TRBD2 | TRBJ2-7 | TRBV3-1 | CASSRGRAGEQYF | TGTGCCAGCAGCCGCGGGAGGGCGGGGGAGCAGTACTTC
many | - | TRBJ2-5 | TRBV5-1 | CASSPQGETQYF | TGTGCCAGCAGCCCCCAGGGTGAGACCCAGTACTTC
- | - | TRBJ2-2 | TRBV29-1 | CSAWAGELFF | TGCAGCGCCTGGGCCGGGGAGCTGTTTTTT
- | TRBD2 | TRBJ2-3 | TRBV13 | CASSSRTSGASTDTQYF | TGTGCCAGCAGCTCCCGGACTAGCGGGGCTAGCACAGATACGCAGTATTTT
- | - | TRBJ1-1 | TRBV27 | CASPGGTGYTEAFF | TGTGCCAGCCCCGGTGGGACCGGGTACACTGAAGCTTTCTTT
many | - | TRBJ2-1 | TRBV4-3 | CASSQDRPGWYNEQFF | TGCGCCAGCAGCCAAGATCGACCGGGATGGTACAATGAGCAGTTCTTC
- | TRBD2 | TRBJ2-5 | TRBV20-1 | CSTPSGRGETQYF | TGCAGTACCCCTAGCGGGAGGGGAGAGACCCAGTACTTC
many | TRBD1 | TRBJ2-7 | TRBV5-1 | CASSRDSIYEQYF | TGCGCCAGCAGCCGGGACAGTATCTACGAGCAGTACTTC
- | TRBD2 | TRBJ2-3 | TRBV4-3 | CASSQDQAAGVPDTQYF | TGCGCCAGCAGCCAAGATCAGGCAGCGGGAGTACCAGATACGCAGTATTTT
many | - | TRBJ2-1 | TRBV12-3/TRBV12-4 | CASRLNSYNEQFF | TGTGCCAGCAGATTGAATTCCTACAATGAGCAGTTCTTC
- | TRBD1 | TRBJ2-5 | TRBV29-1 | CSVEGDRVIETQYF | TGCAGCGTTGAAGGCGACAGGGTCATCGAGACCCAGTACTTC
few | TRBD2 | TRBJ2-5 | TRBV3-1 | CASSFTSGVQETQYF | TGTGCCAGCAGCTTCACTAGCGGAGTCCAGGAGACCCAGTACTTC
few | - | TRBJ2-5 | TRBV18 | CASTDVQETQYF | TGTGCCAGCACTGACGTCCAAGAGACCCAGTACTTC
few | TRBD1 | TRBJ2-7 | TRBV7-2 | CASSPRGQGAREQYF | TGTGCCAGCAGCCCCCGGGGACAGGGCGCTCGCGAGCAGTACTTC
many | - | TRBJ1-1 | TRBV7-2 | CASSLAARFEAFF | TGTGCCAGCAGCTTAGCCGCCAGGTTTGAAGCTTTCTTT
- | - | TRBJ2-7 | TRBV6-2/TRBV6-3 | CAIRGVLSYEQYF | TGTGCCATTCGAGGGGTCCTCTCCTACGAGCAGTACTTC
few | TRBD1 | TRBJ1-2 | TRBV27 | CARGGPGTGNYGYTF | TGTGCCAGGGGTGGTCCCGGGACAGGGAACTATGGCTACACCTTC
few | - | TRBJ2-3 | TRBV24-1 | CATSAPHGGDTQYF | TGTGCCACCAGTGCGCCCCATGGTGGCGATACGCAGTATTTT
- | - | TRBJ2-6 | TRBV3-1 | CASSPSWGRGSGANVLTF | TGTGCCAGCAGCCCCTCCTGGGGGCGAGGCTCTGGGGCCAACGTCCTGACTTTC
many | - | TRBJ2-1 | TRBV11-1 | CASSPLPGTPPLGPKGNEQFF | TGTGCCAGCAGCCCACTCCCCGGGACACCTCCACTTGGTCCGAAGGGCAATGAGCAGTTCTTC
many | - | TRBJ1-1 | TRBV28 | CASSLGGHTEAFF | TGTGCCAGCAGTTTAGGTGGGCACACTGAAGCTTTCTTT
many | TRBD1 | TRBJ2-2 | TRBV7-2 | CASSKGTGAYGELFF | TGTGCCAGCAGTAAAGGGACAGGGGCGTACGGGGAGCTGTTTTTT
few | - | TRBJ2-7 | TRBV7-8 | CASSLRTTFYEQYF | TGTGCCAGCAGCCTTCGGACAACTTTCTACGAGCAGTACTTC
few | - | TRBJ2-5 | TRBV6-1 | CASRTGIQETQYF | TGTGCCAGCAGAACAGGGATTCAAGAGACCCAGTACTTC
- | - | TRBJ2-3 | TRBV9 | CASSTPGTDTQYF | TGTGCCAGCAGCACTCCGGGCACAGATACGCAGTATTTT
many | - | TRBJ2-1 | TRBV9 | CASSFFPYNEQFF | TGTGCCAGCTCCTTCTTCCCCTACAATGAGCAGTTCTTC